The subject of this entry is one T cell receptor (beta chain). This sample is part of a study of beta chain features in type 1 diabetes. Expressed TCRB transcripts got sequenced, as all isolated RNA was reverse transcribed. The assay was immunoSEQ multiplex PCR, and TCRdb's table has in-frame clones only and misses some. The table includes roughly 450,000 clones, approximately 13% detected once. The CDR3 is made up of 13 amino acids. Trimming shortened V by 3 bases and J by 0 bases, and 5 bases separated the two germline ends. The germline CDR1 and CDR2 sequences are SGHAT and FQNNGV. The receptor's source is a young man in good health. Sequencing input: naive CD4+ T cells from blood. The chain is built from TRBV11-2 and TRBJ2-5; D gene ambiguous. CDR3 loop: CASSFGDQETQYF. The CDR3 region has the DNA TGTGCCAGCAGCTTTGGGGACCAAGAGACCCAGTACTTC.